Presented here are 22 T cell receptor beta chains from one specimen sequenced in a study of blood T cell repertoires in COVID-19. Sequencing was performed with immunoSEQ multiplex PCR; in TCRdb, only in-frame clones are kept and a portion is missing. The sample consists of about 300,000 clones, approximately 84% of them appearing once. The sequenced sample was PBMCs or T cells enriched from blood (not recorded which). All receptors come from a man aged 30 to 45 who had recovered from COVID-19.

The rearrangement uses TRBV19 and TRBJ2-1; 9 nucleotides align to TRBD2. Germline V CDR1 and CDR2: LNHDA, SQIVND (reference sequence). V was clipped by 3 bases and J by 4 bases; unmatched bases: 7. This CDR3 region has 16 residues. CDR3 coding DNA: TGTGCCAGTAGTATCCCCCTAGCGGGATATTACAATGAGCAGTTCTTC. Translation: CASSIPLAGYYNEQFF.

The chain carries TRBV5-6 and TRBJ1-1, with D uncertain. Trimming removed 2 bases from V and 5 bases from J, with 7 bases in between. This CDR3 is built from 12 residues. Looked up from germline, CDR1 is SGHDT and CDR2 is YYEEEE. The DNA of the CDR3 is TGTGCCAGCAGCTTAGAGAGTACTGAAGCTTTCTTT. Its translation is CASSLESTEAFF.

This CDR3 reads CASGLNVYEQYF. The CDR3 bases are TGTGCTAGTGGTCTAAATGTCTACGAGCAGTACTTC. V gene TRBV12-5 combines with J gene TRBJ2-7; D is ambiguous. Germline V gives CDR1 LGHNT, CDR2 FRNRAP. V lost 5 bases and J lost 3, with 8 bases in between. The CDR3 runs to 12 residues. Together with reference TRBV12-5 and TRBJ2-7, the CDR3 gives the full variable domain: DARVTQTPRHKVTEMGQEVTMRCQPILGHNTVFWYRQTMMQGLELLAYFRNRAPLDDSGMPKDRFSAEMPDATLATLKIQPSEPRDSAVYFCASGLNVYEQYFGPGTRLTVT.

The V and J genes are TRBV27 and TRBJ2-7; possibly TRBD2 for D (6 bases). Per germline, CDR1 MNHEY and CDR2 SMNVEV (reference sequence). The CDR3 is 18 residues long. The V and J ends lost 1 base and 0 bases respectively, with 19 bases between them. CDR3 sequence (DNA): TGTGCCAGCAGTTTATATCCCACCCTGCGGGGTACCTCCTACGAGCAGTACTTC. Amino acid sequence: CASSLYPTLRGTSYEQYF.

V gene TRBV5-6 combines with J gene TRBJ2-2, with 7 positions matching TRBD2. This CDR3 has 17 residues. V trimming: 4 bases; J trimming: 3 bases; junction bases outside the gene matches: 12. Germline V gene sequence: CDR1 SGHDT, CDR2 YYEEEE. The CDR3 sequence is CASSPAGGLVDTGELFF. CDR3 DNA sequence: TGTGCCAGCAGCCCCGCCGGAGGACTAGTGGACACCGGGGAGCTGTTTTTT. The full variable domain, in which reference TRBV5-6 and TRBJ2-2 provide the parts outside the CDR3, is DAGVTQSPTHLIKTRGQQVTLRCSPKSGHDTVSWYQQALGQGPQFIFQYYEEEERQRGNFPDRFSGHQFPNYSSELNVNALLLGDSALYLCASSPAGGLVDTGELFFGEGSRLTVL.

Only a few counts were recorded for this clone. The chain recombines TRBV27 with TRBJ1-2; 9 nucleotides agree with TRBD1. V gave up 5 bases and J gave up 5 bases; unmatched junction bases: 6. Germline V gene sequence: CDR1 MNHEY, CDR2 SMNVEV (reference sequence). The CDR3 spans 14 residues. The CDR3 bases are TGTGCCAGCAGTCCCCAGACAGGGGGATATGGCTACACCTTC. It specifies CASSPQTGGYGYTF.

This chain joins TRBV5-8 and TRBJ1-2; 8 nucleotides align to TRBD1. The V and J ends lost 4 bases and 7 bases, in that order; junction bases with no gene match: 9. Per the germline V gene, CDR1 is SGHTS and CDR2 is YDEGEE. CDR3 length: 14 amino acids. The CDR3 coding sequence is TGTGCCAGCAGCCCGGGAGACAGGGGTCCTGGCTACACCTTC. This translates into CASSPGDRGPGYTF.

The chain recombines TRBV5-1 with TRBJ2-5, with TRBD2 matching 7 bases. The germline gives CDR1 SGHRS, CDR2 YFSETQ. The CDR3 is made up of 16 amino acids. V lost 0 bases to trimming and J lost 0 bases; unmatched junction nucleotides: 5. Written as DNA, the CDR3 is TGCGCCAGCAGCTTGGAGGCTAGCGGTTACCAAGAGACCCAGTACTTC. It encodes CASSLEASGYQETQYF.

The V gene is TRBV28, the J gene TRBJ1-2, with TRBD1 matching over 8 bases. This CDR3 comprises 13 residues. Losses at the gene ends were 6 bases for V and 7 bases for J; bases not matched to a gene: 7. Germline V gene sequence: CDR1 MDHEN, CDR2 SYDVKM. The CDR3 bases are TGTGCCAGCAGGACCCCGGGACAGGCTGGCTACACCTTC. Protein sequence: CASRTPGQAGYTF.

This sequence joins TRBV27 and TRBJ1-6, with D hard to call. The V and J ends lost 5 bases and 7 bases respectively, with 12 bases between them. Germline values: CDR1 MNHEY, CDR2 SMNVEV (reference sequence). The CDR3 has 14 amino acids. In nucleotides, the CDR3 is TGTGCCAGCAGTACCAGATCCGTGAATTCACCCCTCCACTTT. Its translation: CASSTRSVNSPLHF.

The gene calls are TRBV7-9 and TRBJ2-7; 7 nucleotides line up with TRBD2. V was clipped by 7 bases and J by 0 bases; unmatched bases: 6. The CDR3 is 14 amino acids. CDR1 and CDR2 (germline): SEHNR, FQNEAQ (reference sequence). The CDR3 DNA sequence: TGTGCCAGCACCCCCGGGGGGAGCTCCTACGAGCAGTACTTC. Translating it yields CASTPGGSSYEQYF.

The chain joins TRBV18 to TRBJ2-3; 8 bases map to TRBD2. The CDR3 is 17 amino acids. Germline V gene lookup returns CDR1 KGHSH and CDR2 LQKENI. J lost 3 bases, V lost 3 bases, and 11 bases had no gene match. CDR3 sequence: CASSPPGQSGGTDTQYF. DNA of the CDR3: TGTGCCAGCTCACCGCCCGGACAGTCGGGGGGGACAGATACGCAGTATTTT.

V usage is TRBV30 and J usage is TRBJ1-5; D call uncertain. CDR3 length equals 14 residues. With 2 bases removed from V and 1 base from J, the gap between germline ends came to 9 bases. CDR1 is GTSNPN, CDR2 SVGIG, per germline (reference sequence). In DNA form, the CDR3 reads TGTGCCTGGAGTCGAGAATGGAGCAATCAGCCCCAGCATTTT. This gives the protein CAWSREWSNQPQHF.

The sample holds a few counts of this clone. The chain carries TRBV2 and TRBJ2-1, with D hard to call. CDR3 size: 15 residues. CDR1 and CDR2 from the germline V gene are SNHLY and FYNNEI. V lost 9 bases to trimming and J lost 0 bases, with 15 bases between them. The CDR3 reads CASTPTVSSYNEQFF. CDR3 in DNA: TGTGCCAGTACCCCCACGGTTAGCTCCTACAATGAGCAGTTCTTC.

The chain employs TRBV11-2 and TRBJ2-3; TRBD2 aligns across 12 bases. Trimming at V came to 5 bases and at J to 6 bases, leaving 6 bases not matched to a gene. Germline V gene lookup returns CDR1 SGHAT and CDR2 FQNNGV. The CDR3 covers 15 residues. The CDR3 here is CASSGDGLAGDTQYF. The CDR3 coding sequence is TGTGCCAGCAGCGGCGACGGACTAGCGGGGGATACGCAGTATTTT.

This chain connects TRBV5-1 to TRBJ2-7; 12 nucleotides align to TRBD1. Trimming at V came to 5 bases and at J to 5 bases, leaving 5 bases not matched to a gene. The CDR3 spans 14 residues. Germline V CDR1 and CDR2: SGHRS, YFSETQ. CDR3 residues: CASRGTGGRNEQYF. The CDR3 DNA follows: TGCGCCAGCAGGGGGACAGGGGGCAGGAACGAGCAGTACTTC.

V usage is TRBV5-1 and J usage is TRBJ2-5; D remains unclear. Between the trimmed V and J ends, which lost 0 bases and 3 bases, there was a span of 18 bases. This CDR3 has 17 amino acids. The V gene's germline CDR1 is SGHRS and CDR2 YFSETQ. CDR3 amino acids: CASSLVNYVGREETQYF. The CDR3 bases are TGCGCCAGCAGCTTGGTTAACTATGTCGGTAGAGAAGAGACCCAGTACTTC.

This clone was picked up one time. This chain connects TRBV7-9 to TRBJ2-7, with 7 positions matching TRBD2. Germline trimming cut 6 bases from V and 2 bases from J; bases unmatched to any gene: 13. This CDR3 is built from 16 residues. The V gene's germline CDR1 is SEHNR and CDR2 FQNEAQ (reference sequence). The CDR3 reads CASSFAAGLSTYEQYF. The CDR3 DNA reads as TGTGCCAGCAGTTTTGCAGCGGGGTTGAGCACCTACGAGCAGTACTTC.

J is TRBJ1-2 and V is TRBV7-9; 11 nucleotides line up with TRBD1. The CDR3 is 16 residues long. Germline-derived CDR1 and CDR2 are SEHNR and FQNEAQ (reference sequence). V gave up 7 bases and J gave up 3 bases; unmatched junction bases: 10. The CDR3: CASTRTGGRVYYGYTF. The CDR3 region has the DNA TGTGCCAGCACACGGACAGGGGGCAGGGTCTACTATGGCTACACCTTC.

The chain joins TRBV11-2 to TRBJ2-2, with 9 bases matching TRBD1. CDR1 and CDR2 from the germline V gene are SGHAT and FQNNGV. Trimming at V came to 1 base and at J to 5 bases, leaving 5 bases not matched to a gene. The CDR3 covers 16 residues. CDR3 in DNA: TGTGCCAGCAGCTTAGTGGGACAGGGAAATACCGGGGAGCTGTTTTTT. Its protein product is CASSLVGQGNTGELFF. The full variable domain, completed using reference TRBV11-2 and TRBJ2-2, is EAGVAQSPRYKIIEKRQSVAFWCNPISGHATLYWYQQILGQGPKLLIQFQNNGVVDDSQLPKDRFSAERLKGVDSTLKIQPAKLEDSAVYLCASSLVGQGNTGELFFGEGSRLTVL.

The chain links TRBV19 to TRBJ1-4; 9 nucleotides align to TRBD1. CDR1 is LNHDA, CDR2 SQIVND, per germline (reference sequence). This CDR3 contains 15 residues. With V trimmed by 4 bases and J by 3 bases, 3 bases remained unmatched. As DNA, the CDR3 is TGTGCCAGTAGTAGAAGGGACAGGGCTAATGAAAAACTGTTTTTT. It is translated as CASSRRDRANEKLFF.

This chain's CDR3 is CASSWQTGGLAEAFF. The CDR3 nucleotides are TGTGCCAGCAGCTGGCAGACAGGGGGCCTTGCTGAAGCTTTCTTT. This chain joins TRBV11-3 and TRBJ1-1; TRBD1 matches at 10 bases. Losses at the gene ends were 4 bases for V and 6 bases for J; bases not matched to a gene: 8. This CDR3 is 15 amino acids long. Germline lookup yields CDR1 SGHNT and CDR2 YENEEA.